The clone carrying this TCR beta chain occurred a few times. As yet, its antigen is unknown. These data come from a study of response to subunit inactivated influenza vaccine. TCRdb ran MiXCR on the RT-PCR reads and lists one entry per CDR3 protein. The data contain about half a million distinct CDR3 sequences, approximately 7.6% of them seen just once; the ten biggest clones take up about an eighth. Study-level findings and limits: Authors suggested seasonal influenza vaccinations each recruit few new T cells.

The germline gives CDR1 SQVTM, CDR2 ANQGSEA. This CDR3 region has 13 residues. V was pared by 4 bases and J by 3 bases, with 1 base of the junction left unmatched. This chain links TRBV29-1 with TRBJ1-4, with 8 bases lining up with TRBD1. The sequenced sample was PBMCs from blood, obtained around 25 months after vaccination. This clonotype originated in a man in his fifties or sixties who received an inactivated influenza vaccine. CDR3: CSVADRANEKLFF. For the CDR3, the DNA is TGCAGCGTTGCGGACAGGGCTAATGAAAAACTGTTTTTT.